This is a list of T cell receptor beta chains from one sample in a study of T-cell memory formation after mild COVID-19. TCRdb reprocessed the 5' RACE reads via MiXCR and lists one record per CDR3 protein. The table records 470,000 or so distinct CDR3 sequences, about a sixth of them present only once. The sample comprised PBMCs or a T cell subset sorted from them (not recorded which). Receptors were obtained from a man aged 18 to 29 who had mild COVID-19 (a few samples of this study predate the infection). Cell type and time point are not known. CDR3s include the opening cysteine and the closing phenylalanine or tryptophan. A D gene is named only where the DNA matches it firmly. Some rows mark clone size as missing; the rest say once, few, many or name a class of expanded clone.

j_gene: TRBJ1-2; d_gene: TRBD1; len: 16; v_gene: TRBV7-3; abundance: few; CDR3aa: CASSQGGGPLFGGYTF; CDR3nt: TGTGCCAGCAGCCAGGGGGGAGGGCCCCTCTTTGGAGGCTACACCTTC
j_gene: TRBJ2-5; d_gene: .; len: 14; v_gene: TRBV5-5; abundance: .; CDR3aa: CASSLGDGKETQYF; CDR3nt: TGTGCCAGCAGCTTGGGGGACGGAAAAGAGACCCAGTACTTC
j_gene: TRBJ1-5; d_gene: .; len: 18; v_gene: TRBV28; abundance: .; CDR3aa: CASSKLRDGTYSNQPQHF; CDR3nt: TGTGCCAGCAGCAAGTTACGGGACGGGACCTATAGCAATCAGCCCCAGCATTTT
j_gene: TRBJ2-5; d_gene: .; len: 18; v_gene: TRBV5-1; abundance: .; CDR3aa: CASSLGDSIGPPEETQYF; CDR3nt: TGCGCCAGCAGCTTGGGCGACTCGATAGGCCCTCCGGAGGAGACCCAGTACTTC
j_gene: TRBJ2-3; d_gene: .; len: 17; v_gene: TRBV3-1; abundance: few; CDR3aa: CASSQFPEALSTDTQYF; CDR3nt: TGTGCCAGCAGCCAATTCCCAGAAGCCCTTAGCACAGATACGCAGTATTTT
j_gene: TRBJ2-5; d_gene: .; len: 11; v_gene: TRBV6-2/TRBV6-3; abundance: .; CDR3aa: CASSYPGPQYF; CDR3nt: TGTGCCAGCAGTTACCCAGGGCCGCAGTACTTC
j_gene: TRBJ1-2; d_gene: .; len: 13; v_gene: TRBV5-1; abundance: .; CDR3aa: CASSLEANYGYTF; CDR3nt: TGCGCCAGCAGCTTGGAAGCTAACTATGGCTACACCTTC
j_gene: TRBJ2-2; d_gene: .; len: 14; v_gene: TRBV5-1; abundance: many; CDR3aa: CASSQRSNTGELFF; CDR3nt: TGCGCCAGCAGTCAGCGTTCCAACACCGGGGAGCTGTTTTTT
j_gene: TRBJ1-5; d_gene: .; len: 14; v_gene: TRBV28; abundance: .; CDR3aa: CASSLGQAHQPQHF; CDR3nt: TGTGCCAGCAGTTTAGGGCAGGCGCATCAGCCCCAGCATTTT
j_gene: TRBJ1-1; d_gene: .; len: 12; v_gene: TRBV29-1; abundance: few; CDR3aa: CSVERGNTEAFF; CDR3nt: TGCAGCGTTGAGAGAGGGAACACTGAAGCTTTCTTT
j_gene: TRBJ1-5; d_gene: TRBD1; len: 14; v_gene: TRBV2; abundance: few; CDR3aa: CASRTGGSNQPQHF; CDR3nt: TGTGCCAGCAGGACAGGGGGATCGAATCAGCCCCAGCATTTT
j_gene: TRBJ2-7; d_gene: TRBD1; len: 14; v_gene: TRBV7-8; abundance: few; CDR3aa: CASIEAGGLREQYF; CDR3nt: TGTGCCAGCATTGAGGCAGGGGGCCTTCGCGAGCAGTACTTC
j_gene: TRBJ2-2; d_gene: .; len: 15; v_gene: TRBV5-1; abundance: .; CDR3aa: CASSPDGGYTGELFF; CDR3nt: TGCGCCAGCAGCCCGGACGGAGGGTACACCGGGGAGCTGTTTTTT
j_gene: TRBJ1-2; d_gene: TRBD1; len: 14; v_gene: TRBV30; abundance: .; CDR3aa: CAWGRDRGGYGYTF; CDR3nt: TGTGCCTGGGGACGGGACAGGGGCGGCTATGGCTACACCTTC
j_gene: TRBJ2-4; d_gene: TRBD2; len: 18; v_gene: TRBV7-2; abundance: .; CDR3aa: CASSLGPPGGWVKNIQYF; CDR3nt: TGTGCCAGCAGCTTAGGTCCCCCGGGGGGTTGGGTCAAAAACATTCAGTACTTC
j_gene: TRBJ2-5; d_gene: TRBD2; len: 14; v_gene: TRBV4-3; abundance: .; CDR3aa: CASSQGTSRETQYF; CDR3nt: TGCGCCAGCAGCCAAGGGACTAGCCGAGAGACCCAGTACTTC
j_gene: TRBJ2-3; d_gene: .; len: 16; v_gene: TRBV5-1; abundance: many; CDR3aa: CASSLEVASSTDTQYF; CDR3nt: TGCGCCAGCAGCTTGGAGGTGGCCTCTAGCACAGATACGCAGTATTTT
j_gene: TRBJ1-1; d_gene: TRBD1; len: 11; v_gene: TRBV9; abundance: .; CDR3aa: CARAGGTEAFF; CDR3nt: TGTGCCAGGGCAGGGGGCACTGAAGCTTTCTTT
j_gene: TRBJ1-2; d_gene: TRBD1; len: 12; v_gene: TRBV5-5; abundance: few; CDR3aa: CASRLQGGGYTF; CDR3nt: TGTGCCAGCAGGTTACAGGGGGGAGGCTACACCTTC
j_gene: TRBJ1-6; d_gene: .; len: 14; v_gene: TRBV7-8; abundance: few; CDR3aa: CASSLQDYGSPLHF; CDR3nt: TGTGCCAGCAGCTTGCAGGACTATGGTTCACCCCTCCACTTT
j_gene: TRBJ2-1; d_gene: TRBD2; len: 14; v_gene: TRBV29-1; abundance: few; CDR3aa: CSVVGLAATNEQFF; CDR3nt: TGCAGCGTTGTGGGACTAGCGGCCACCAATGAGCAGTTCTTC
j_gene: TRBJ2-5; d_gene: TRBD1; len: 15; v_gene: TRBV20-1; abundance: many; CDR3aa: CSAAHATGGAETQYF; CDR3nt: TGCAGTGCTGCCCACGCGACAGGGGGGGCAGAGACCCAGTACTTC
j_gene: TRBJ1-2; d_gene: .; len: 13; v_gene: TRBV12-3/TRBV12-4; abundance: .; CDR3aa: CASSIGLNYGYTF; CDR3nt: TGTGCCAGCAGTATTGGGCTCAACTATGGCTACACCTTC
j_gene: TRBJ2-3; d_gene: .; len: 15; v_gene: TRBV6-6; abundance: few; CDR3aa: CASTQTSSRTDTQYF; CDR3nt: TGTGCCAGCACCCAGACATCCTCTCGCACAGATACGCAGTATTTT
j_gene: TRBJ1-5; d_gene: .; len: 12; v_gene: TRBV3-1; abundance: few; CDR3aa: CASSQVGQPQHF; CDR3nt: TGTGCCAGCAGCCAAGTTGGTCAGCCCCAGCATTTT
j_gene: TRBJ1-2; d_gene: .; len: 14; v_gene: TRBV7-9; abundance: .; CDR3aa: CASSLVAGVYGYTF; CDR3nt: TGTGCCAGCAGCTTGGTGGCAGGGGTCTATGGCTACACCTTC
j_gene: TRBJ2-2; d_gene: TRBD2; len: 15; v_gene: TRBV7-9; abundance: few; CDR3aa: CASSLLAGRPGELFF; CDR3nt: TGTGCCAGCAGCTTACTAGCGGGGCGTCCCGGGGAGCTGTTTTTT
j_gene: TRBJ1-2; d_gene: .; len: 15; v_gene: TRBV20-1; abundance: .; CDR3aa: CSARDREGPLGGYTF; CDR3nt: TGCAGTGCTAGAGATAGGGAGGGCCCCCTGGGCGGCTACACCTTC
j_gene: TRBJ2-5; d_gene: .; len: 16; v_gene: TRBV7-4; abundance: few; CDR3aa: CASSLTGRGCQETQYF; CDR3nt: TGTGCCAGCAGCTTAACGGGGCGGGGATGTCAAGAGACCCAGTACTTC
j_gene: TRBJ1-1; d_gene: TRBD1; len: 11; v_gene: TRBV29-1; abundance: once; CDR3aa: CSVIGQGEAFF; CDR3nt: TGCAGCGTTATCGGACAGGGTGAAGCTTTCTTT
j_gene: TRBJ1-2; d_gene: TRBD1; len: 15; v_gene: TRBV20-1; abundance: .; CDR3aa: CSARKTGVTNYGYTF; CDR3nt: TGCAGTGCTCGTAAGACAGGGGTGACTAACTATGGCTACACCTTC
j_gene: TRBJ2-2; d_gene: .; len: 15; v_gene: TRBV7-6; abundance: few; CDR3aa: CASSLLGINTGELFF; CDR3nt: TGTGCCAGCAGCTTACTCGGAATTAACACCGGGGAGCTGTTTTTT
j_gene: TRBJ2-3; d_gene: .; len: 16; v_gene: TRBV5-4; abundance: few; CDR3aa: CASSLTGLVSTDTQYF; CDR3nt: TGTGCCAGCAGCTTAACAGGGCTGGTGAGTACAGATACGCAGTATTTT
j_gene: TRBJ2-2; d_gene: TRBD2; len: 16; v_gene: TRBV9; abundance: .; CDR3aa: CASSGLAGENTGELFF; CDR3nt: TGTGCCAGCAGCGGGCTAGCGGGGGAGAACACCGGGGAGCTGTTTTTT
j_gene: TRBJ2-2; d_gene: TRBD1; len: 15; v_gene: TRBV7-9; abundance: few; CDR3aa: CANTQGAIDTGELFF; CDR3nt: TGTGCCAATACACAGGGGGCTATCGACACCGGGGAGCTGTTTTTT
j_gene: TRBJ2-3; d_gene: TRBD2; len: 15; v_gene: TRBV5-1; abundance: few; CDR3aa: CASSQLAGGQDTQYF; CDR3nt: TGCGCCAGCAGTCAGCTAGCGGGGGGTCAAGATACGCAGTATTTT
j_gene: TRBJ2-1; d_gene: .; len: 15; v_gene: TRBV12-3/TRBV12-4; abundance: once; CDR3aa: CASIPAPSSYNEQFF; CDR3nt: TGTGCCAGCATCCCGGCCCCATCCTCGTACAATGAGCAGTTCTTC
j_gene: TRBJ2-5; d_gene: TRBD2; len: 15; v_gene: TRBV5-6; abundance: .; CDR3aa: CASSLLLAGEETQYF; CDR3nt: TGTGCCAGCAGCCTACTGCTAGCGGGGGAAGAGACCCAGTACTTC
j_gene: TRBJ2-5; d_gene: TRBD1; len: 15; v_gene: TRBV2; abundance: .; CDR3aa: CASSRGQGRRETQYF; CDR3nt: TGTGCCAGCAGTCGCGGACAGGGGCGGAGGGAGACCCAGTACTTC
j_gene: TRBJ1-6; d_gene: TRBD1; len: 18; v_gene: TRBV3-1; abundance: many; CDR3aa: CASSGGGQGHWVGSPLHF; CDR3nt: TGTGCCTCCAGCGGTGGGGGACAGGGTCATTGGGTTGGTTCACCCCTCCACTTT
j_gene: TRBJ1-1; d_gene: .; len: 14; v_gene: TRBV27; abundance: few; CDR3aa: CASSFLVGDTEAFF; CDR3nt: TGTGCCAGCAGTTTCCTAGTGGGTGACACTGAAGCTTTCTTT
j_gene: TRBJ1-1; d_gene: .; len: 11; v_gene: TRBV29-1; abundance: few; CDR3aa: CSVTPTAEAFF; CDR3nt: TGCAGCGTTACTCCGACAGCTGAAGCTTTCTTT
j_gene: TRBJ2-1; d_gene: .; len: 14; v_gene: TRBV20-1; abundance: few; CDR3aa: CSGKGTRVDNEQFF; CDR3nt: TGCAGTGGGAAAGGAACTAGGGTTGACAATGAGCAGTTCTTC
j_gene: TRBJ2-2; d_gene: .; len: 16; v_gene: TRBV6-6; abundance: .; CDR3aa: CASSYSLGHVTGELFF; CDR3nt: TGTGCCAGCAGTTACTCCCTAGGGCACGTCACCGGGGAGCTGTTTTTT
j_gene: TRBJ1-2; d_gene: .; len: 14; v_gene: TRBV14; abundance: few; CDR3aa: CASSQGQPPYGYTF; CDR3nt: TGTGCCAGCAGCCAAGGACAGCCACCCTATGGCTACACCTTC
j_gene: TRBJ2-7; d_gene: .; len: 13; v_gene: TRBV6-2/TRBV6-3; abundance: once; CDR3aa: CASSYDETYEQYF; CDR3nt: TGTGCCAGCAGTTACGATGAGACATACGAGCAGTACTTC
j_gene: TRBJ2-5; d_gene: .; len: 15; v_gene: TRBV12-3/TRBV12-4; abundance: few; CDR3aa: CASSIDDWNQETQYF; CDR3nt: TGTGCCAGCAGCATAGATGACTGGAACCAAGAGACCCAGTACTTC
j_gene: TRBJ2-7; d_gene: .; len: 14; v_gene: TRBV5-1; abundance: many; CDR3aa: CASSSEGSSYEQYF; CDR3nt: TGCGCCAGCAGCTCAGAAGGGAGCTCCTACGAGCAGTACTTC
j_gene: TRBJ2-1; d_gene: .; len: 18; v_gene: TRBV7-6; abundance: .; CDR3aa: CASSLATRAGLSYNEQFF; CDR3nt: TGTGCCAGCAGCTTAGCGACTAGGGCCGGACTGAGTTACAATGAGCAGTTCTTC
j_gene: TRBJ1-1; d_gene: .; len: 15; v_gene: TRBV7-8; abundance: .; CDR3aa: CASSLASGVGTEAFF; CDR3nt: TGTGCCAGCAGCTTAGCGTCGGGGGTAGGCACTGAAGCTTTCTTT
j_gene: TRBJ1-2; d_gene: TRBD1; len: 12; v_gene: TRBV2; abundance: .; CDR3aa: CAGQGQLEGYTF; CDR3nt: TGTGCCGGACAGGGACAGCTGGAGGGCTACACCTTC
j_gene: TRBJ2-3; d_gene: TRBD2; len: 14; v_gene: TRBV7-2; abundance: .; CDR3aa: CASCVSGGLDTQYF; CDR3nt: TGTGCCAGTTGTGTTAGCGGGGGGTTAGATACGCAGTATTTT
j_gene: TRBJ2-3; d_gene: .; len: 14; v_gene: TRBV4-1; abundance: few; CDR3aa: CASSQRPGGDTQYF; CDR3nt: TGCGCCAGCAGCCAGAGACCCGGAGGAGATACGCAGTATTTT